This T cell receptor beta chain was found in a study of blood T cells in healthy people across ages. CDR3 length equals 15 residues. CDR1 is MGHRA, CDR2 YSYEKL, per germline. V was pared by 2 bases and J by 4 bases, with 9 bases between. It was with a sample-barcoded 5' primer and a J-beta primer mix that a second PCR of roughly 7 to 11 cycles was run. TCRdb called the 5' RACE reads again in MiXCR, with one record for every CDR3 protein. This sample has hundreds of thousands of distinct CDR3 sequences, with 53% found just once. This chain uses TRBV4-1 with TRBJ2-6; D is possibly TRBD1 (5 bases). The sequence came from an elderly man in good health. Sequenced input: blood. CDR3 sequence (DNA): TGCGCCAGCAGCCAATCAGGGTTGGGGGCCAACGTCCTGACTTTC. This translates into CASSQSGLGANVLTF.